This is a list of T cell receptor beta chains from one sample in a study of blood T cell repertoires in COVID-19. Sequencing was performed with immunoSEQ multiplex PCR; in TCRdb, only in-frame clones are kept and a portion is missing. The profile shows hundreds of thousands of clones, about nine tenths of them singletons. The sequencing input was PBMCs or T cells enriched from blood (not recorded which). These receptors all stem from a man aged 50 or older who had been exposed to COVID-19. CDR3s include the opening cysteine and the closing phenylalanine or tryptophan. Fields, in order: CDR3 protein, CDR3 DNA, clone size, D gene, V gene, J gene. D genes are given only for firm matches. Some rows have no size entry. The others give once, few or many, or a class for an expanded clone.

cdr3_aa: CASSRRQPQHF
cdr3_nt: TGTGCCAGCAGTCGGAGGCAGCCCCAGCATTTT
clone_size: .
d_call: .
v_call: TRBV28
j_call: TRBJ1-5

cdr3_aa: CSVEDRRTSGYEQYF
cdr3_nt: TGCAGCGTTGAAGATCGGCGGACTAGCGGTTACGAGCAGTACTTC
clone_size: .
d_call: TRBD2
v_call: TRBV29-1
j_call: TRBJ2-7

cdr3_aa: CAWTLGGEQYF
cdr3_nt: TGTGCCTGGACTCTAGGGGGCGAGCAGTACTTC
clone_size: .
d_call: .
v_call: TRBV30
j_call: TRBJ2-7

cdr3_aa: CASGKNRNYGYTF
cdr3_nt: TGCGCCAGCGGTAAGAACAGAAACTATGGCTACACCTTC
clone_size: .
d_call: .
v_call: TRBV4-1
j_call: TRBJ1-2

cdr3_aa: CASSLRGGELFF
cdr3_nt: TGTGCCAGCAGCCTCCGGGGGGGGGAGCTGTTTTTT
clone_size: few
d_call: .
v_call: TRBV6-5
j_call: TRBJ2-2

cdr3_aa: CAISESEGVTEAFF
cdr3_nt: TGTGCCATCAGTGAGTCTGAGGGAGTCACTGAAGCTTTCTTT
clone_size: .
d_call: .
v_call: TRBV10-3
j_call: TRBJ1-1

cdr3_aa: CASSTGTGAEGYGYTF
cdr3_nt: TGTGCCAGCTCAACAGGGACAGGGGCCGAGGGGTATGGCTACACCTTC
clone_size: once
d_call: TRBD1
v_call: TRBV18
j_call: TRBJ1-2

cdr3_aa: CASSGGVYGYTF
cdr3_nt: TGTGCCAGCAGCGGGGGAGTCTATGGCTACACCTTC
clone_size: .
d_call: .
v_call: TRBV28
j_call: TRBJ1-2

cdr3_aa: CASRSPRGPYLAGYTF
cdr3_nt: TGTGCCAGCAGATCTCCCAGGGGGCCGTACCTTGCGGGCTACACCTTC
clone_size: once
d_call: TRBD1
v_call: TRBV7-9
j_call: TRBJ1-2

cdr3_aa: CASSGGLSADNEQFF
cdr3_nt: TGTGCCAGCAGCGGGGGACTGTCAGCCGACAATGAGCAGTTCTTC
clone_size: .
d_call: .
v_call: TRBV9
j_call: TRBJ2-1

cdr3_aa: CATSDLTSGRAGGEQFF
cdr3_nt: TGTGCCACCAGTGATCTGACTAGCGGGAGGGCCGGCGGTGAGCAGTTCTTC
clone_size: .
d_call: TRBD2
v_call: TRBV24-1
j_call: TRBJ2-1

cdr3_aa: CASSEEGQGNSPLHF
cdr3_nt: TGTGCCAGCAGTGAGGAGGGACAGGGGAATTCACCCCTCCACTTT
clone_size: .
d_call: TRBD1
v_call: TRBV2
j_call: TRBJ1-6

cdr3_aa: CASSFIQGTNEKLFF
cdr3_nt: TGTGCCAGCAGTTTCATACAGGGCACTAATGAAAAACTGTTTTTT
clone_size: .
d_call: .
v_call: TRBV28
j_call: TRBJ1-4

cdr3_aa: CASSLDPDTEAFF
cdr3_nt: TGCGCCAGCAGCTTGGACCCGGACACTGAAGCTTTCTTT
clone_size: .
d_call: .
v_call: TRBV5-1
j_call: TRBJ1-1

cdr3_aa: CASSQDRSGNAQYF
cdr3_nt: TGTGCCAGCAGCCAAGATAGGTCGGGTAATGCGCAGTATTTT
clone_size: .
d_call: .
v_call: TRBV14
j_call: TRBJ2-3

cdr3_aa: CASSPDRVQETQYF
cdr3_nt: TGTGCCAGCTCACCCGACAGGGTGCAAGAGACCCAGTACTTC
clone_size: .
d_call: TRBD1
v_call: TRBV18
j_call: TRBJ2-5

cdr3_aa: CASSLRGNQPQHF
cdr3_nt: TGCGCCAGCAGCTTGAGAGGCAATCAGCCCCAGCATTTT
clone_size: .
d_call: .
v_call: TRBV5-1
j_call: TRBJ1-5

cdr3_aa: CASSLAGGSSYNEQFF
cdr3_nt: TGTGCCAGCAGCCTAGCCGGAGGGAGCTCCTACAATGAGCAGTTCTTC
clone_size: .
d_call: .
v_call: TRBV5-4
j_call: TRBJ2-1

cdr3_aa: CASTSSGNTIYF
cdr3_nt: TGTGCCAGCACCTCCTCTGGAAACACCATATATTTT
clone_size: once
d_call: .
v_call: TRBV28
j_call: TRBJ1-3